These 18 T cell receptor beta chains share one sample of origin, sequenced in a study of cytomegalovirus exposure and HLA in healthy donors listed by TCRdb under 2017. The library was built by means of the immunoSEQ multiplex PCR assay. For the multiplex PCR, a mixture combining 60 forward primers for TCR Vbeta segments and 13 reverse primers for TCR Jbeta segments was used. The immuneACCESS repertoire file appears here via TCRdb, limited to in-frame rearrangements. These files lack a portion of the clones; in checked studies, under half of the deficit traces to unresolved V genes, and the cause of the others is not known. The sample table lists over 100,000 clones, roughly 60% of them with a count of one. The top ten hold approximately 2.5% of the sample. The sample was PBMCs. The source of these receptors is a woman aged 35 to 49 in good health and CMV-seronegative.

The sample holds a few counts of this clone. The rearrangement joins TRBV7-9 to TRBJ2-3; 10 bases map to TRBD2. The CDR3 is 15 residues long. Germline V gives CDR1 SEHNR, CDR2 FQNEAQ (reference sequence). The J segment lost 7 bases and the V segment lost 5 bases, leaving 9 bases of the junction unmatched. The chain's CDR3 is CASSGWIAGGNTQYF. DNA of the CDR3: TGTGCCAGCAGCGGGTGGATAGCGGGGGGCAATACGCAGTATTTT.

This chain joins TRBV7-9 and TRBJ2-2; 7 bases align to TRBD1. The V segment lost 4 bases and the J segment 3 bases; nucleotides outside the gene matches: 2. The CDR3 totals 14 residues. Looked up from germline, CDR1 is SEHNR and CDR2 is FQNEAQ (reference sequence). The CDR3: CASSSTGDTGELFF. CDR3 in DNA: TGTGCCAGCAGCTCTACAGGGGACACCGGGGAGCTGTTTTTT.

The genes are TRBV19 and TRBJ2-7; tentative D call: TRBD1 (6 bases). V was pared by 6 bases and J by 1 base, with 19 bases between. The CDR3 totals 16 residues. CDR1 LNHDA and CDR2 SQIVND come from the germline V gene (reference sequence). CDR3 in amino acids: CASSLKGDTTSYEQYF. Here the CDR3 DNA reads TGTGCCAGTAGCCTGAAGGGGGACACAACTTCCTACGAGCAGTACTTC.

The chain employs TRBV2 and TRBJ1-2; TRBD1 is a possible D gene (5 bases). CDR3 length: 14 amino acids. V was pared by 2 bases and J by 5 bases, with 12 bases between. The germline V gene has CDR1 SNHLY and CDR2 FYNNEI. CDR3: CASSEWQGGYGYTF. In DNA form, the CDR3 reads TGTGCCAGCAGTGAATGGCAGGGCGGATATGGCTACACCTTC.

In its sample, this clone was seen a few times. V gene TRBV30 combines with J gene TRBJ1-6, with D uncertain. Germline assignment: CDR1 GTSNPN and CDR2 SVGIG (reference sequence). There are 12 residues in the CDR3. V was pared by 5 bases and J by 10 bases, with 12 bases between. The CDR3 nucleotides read TGTGCCTGGTCTGCGGGAGGGTCACCCCTCCACTTT. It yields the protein CAWSAGGSPLHF.

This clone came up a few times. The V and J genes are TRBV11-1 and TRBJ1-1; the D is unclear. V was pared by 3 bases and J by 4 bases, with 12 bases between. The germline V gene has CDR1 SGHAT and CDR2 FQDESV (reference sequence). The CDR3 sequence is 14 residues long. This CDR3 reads CASSFPNAGTEAFF. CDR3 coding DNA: TGTGCCAGCAGCTTCCCTAACGCGGGCACTGAAGCTTTCTTT.

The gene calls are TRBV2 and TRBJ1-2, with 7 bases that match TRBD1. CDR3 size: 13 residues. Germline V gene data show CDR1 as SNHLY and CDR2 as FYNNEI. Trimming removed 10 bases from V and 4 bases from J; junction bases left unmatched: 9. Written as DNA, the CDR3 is TGTGCCACCTTGACAGGGCTAAGCTATGGCTACACCTTC. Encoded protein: CATLTGLSYGYTF.

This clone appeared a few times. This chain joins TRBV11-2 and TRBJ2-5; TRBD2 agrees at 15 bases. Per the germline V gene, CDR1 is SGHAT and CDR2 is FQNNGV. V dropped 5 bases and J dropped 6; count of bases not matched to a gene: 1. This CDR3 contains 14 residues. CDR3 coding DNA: TGTGCCAGCAGCGGGACTAGCGGGGGGCAGACCCAGTACTTC. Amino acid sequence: CASSGTSGGQTQYF. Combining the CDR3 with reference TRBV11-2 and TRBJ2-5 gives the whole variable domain EAGVAQSPRYKIIEKRQSVAFWCNPISGHATLYWYQQILGQGPKLLIQFQNNGVVDDSQLPKDRFSAERLKGVDSTLKIQPAKLEDSAVYLCASSGTSGGQTQYFGPGTRLLVL.

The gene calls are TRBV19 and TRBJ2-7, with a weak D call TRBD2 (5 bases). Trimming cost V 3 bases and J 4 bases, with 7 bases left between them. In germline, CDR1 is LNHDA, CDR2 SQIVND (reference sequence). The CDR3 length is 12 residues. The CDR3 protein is CASSISGYEQYF. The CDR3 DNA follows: TGTGCCAGTAGTATTTCGGGATACGAGCAGTACTTC.

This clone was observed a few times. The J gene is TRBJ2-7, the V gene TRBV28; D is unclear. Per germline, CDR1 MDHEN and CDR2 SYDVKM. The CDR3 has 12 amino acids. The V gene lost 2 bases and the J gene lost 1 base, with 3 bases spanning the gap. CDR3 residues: CASSLPSYEQYF. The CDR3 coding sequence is TGTGCCAGCAGTTTACCATCCTACGAGCAGTACTTC.

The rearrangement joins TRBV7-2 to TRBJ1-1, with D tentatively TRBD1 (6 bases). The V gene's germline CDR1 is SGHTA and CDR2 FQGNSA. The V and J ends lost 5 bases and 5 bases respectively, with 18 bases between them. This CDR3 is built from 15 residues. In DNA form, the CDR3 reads TGTGCCAGCAGCCTACAGGGAGTGTTTACGACTGAAGCTTTCTTT. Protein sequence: CASSLQGVFTTEAFF.

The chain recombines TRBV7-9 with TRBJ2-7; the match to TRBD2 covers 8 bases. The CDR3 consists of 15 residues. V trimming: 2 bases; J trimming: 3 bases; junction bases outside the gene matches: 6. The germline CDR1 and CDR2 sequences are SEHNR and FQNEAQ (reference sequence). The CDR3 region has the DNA TGTGCCAGCAGCTTATTCGGGGGGGATGGCTACGAGCAGTACTTC. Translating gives CASSLFGGDGYEQYF. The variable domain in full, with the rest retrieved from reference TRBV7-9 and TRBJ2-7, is DTGVSQNPRHKITKRGQNVTFRCDPISEHNRLYWYRQTLGQGPEFLTYFQNEAQLEKSRLLSDRFSAERPKGSFSTLEIQRTEQGDSAMYLCASSLFGGDGYEQYFGPGTRLTVT.

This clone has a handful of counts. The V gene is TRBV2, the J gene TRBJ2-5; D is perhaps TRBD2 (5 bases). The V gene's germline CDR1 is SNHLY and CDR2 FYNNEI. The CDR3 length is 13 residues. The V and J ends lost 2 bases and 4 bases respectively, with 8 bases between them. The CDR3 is CASSEIRGETQYF. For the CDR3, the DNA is TGTGCCAGCAGTGAAATCCGGGGAGAGACCCAGTACTTC.

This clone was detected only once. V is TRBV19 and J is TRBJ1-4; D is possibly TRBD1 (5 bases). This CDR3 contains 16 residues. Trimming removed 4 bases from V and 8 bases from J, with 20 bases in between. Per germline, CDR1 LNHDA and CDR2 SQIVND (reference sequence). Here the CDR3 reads CASSTNGGVFNEKLFF. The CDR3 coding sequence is TGTGCCAGTAGTACGAATGGAGGGGTCTTCAACGAAAAACTGTTTTTT.

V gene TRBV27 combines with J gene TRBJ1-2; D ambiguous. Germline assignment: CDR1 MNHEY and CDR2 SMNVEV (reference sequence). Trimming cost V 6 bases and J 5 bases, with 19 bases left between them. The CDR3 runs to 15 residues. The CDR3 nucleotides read TGTGCCAGCAGGCCTCGGGAGGGCTTGGAATATGGCTACACCTTC. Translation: CASRPREGLEYGYTF.

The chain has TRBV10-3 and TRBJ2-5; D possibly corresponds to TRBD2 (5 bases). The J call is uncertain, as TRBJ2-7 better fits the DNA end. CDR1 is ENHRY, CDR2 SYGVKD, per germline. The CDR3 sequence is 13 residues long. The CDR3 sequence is CAISESDFYEQYF. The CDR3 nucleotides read TGTGCCATCAGTGAGTCGGACTTCTACGAGCAGTACTTC.

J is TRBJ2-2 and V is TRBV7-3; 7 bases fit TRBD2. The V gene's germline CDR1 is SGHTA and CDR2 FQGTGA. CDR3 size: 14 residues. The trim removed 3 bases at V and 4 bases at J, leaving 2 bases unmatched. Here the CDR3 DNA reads TGTGCCAGCAGCTTGGGACTATCCACCGGGGAGCTGTTTTTT. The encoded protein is CASSLGLSTGELFF.

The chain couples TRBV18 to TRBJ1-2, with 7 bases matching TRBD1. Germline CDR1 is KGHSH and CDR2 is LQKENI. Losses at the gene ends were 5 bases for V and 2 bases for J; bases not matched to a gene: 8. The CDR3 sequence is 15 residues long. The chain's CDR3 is CASSDTTGPNYGYTF. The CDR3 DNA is TGTGCCAGCTCAGATACGACAGGGCCCAACTATGGCTACACCTTC.